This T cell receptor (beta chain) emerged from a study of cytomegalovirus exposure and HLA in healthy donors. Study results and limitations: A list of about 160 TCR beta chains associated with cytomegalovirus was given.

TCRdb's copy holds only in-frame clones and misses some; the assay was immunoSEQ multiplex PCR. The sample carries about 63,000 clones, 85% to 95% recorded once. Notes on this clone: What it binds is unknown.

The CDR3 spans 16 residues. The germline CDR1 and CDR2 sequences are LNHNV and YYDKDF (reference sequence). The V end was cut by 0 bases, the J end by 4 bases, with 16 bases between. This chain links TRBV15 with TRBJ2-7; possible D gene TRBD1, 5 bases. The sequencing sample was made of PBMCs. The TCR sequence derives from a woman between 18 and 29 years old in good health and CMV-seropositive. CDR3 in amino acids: CATSRDRSAGRYEQYF. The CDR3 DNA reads TGTGCCACCAGCAGAGATCGTTCGGCAGGGCGGTACGAGCAGTACTTC.